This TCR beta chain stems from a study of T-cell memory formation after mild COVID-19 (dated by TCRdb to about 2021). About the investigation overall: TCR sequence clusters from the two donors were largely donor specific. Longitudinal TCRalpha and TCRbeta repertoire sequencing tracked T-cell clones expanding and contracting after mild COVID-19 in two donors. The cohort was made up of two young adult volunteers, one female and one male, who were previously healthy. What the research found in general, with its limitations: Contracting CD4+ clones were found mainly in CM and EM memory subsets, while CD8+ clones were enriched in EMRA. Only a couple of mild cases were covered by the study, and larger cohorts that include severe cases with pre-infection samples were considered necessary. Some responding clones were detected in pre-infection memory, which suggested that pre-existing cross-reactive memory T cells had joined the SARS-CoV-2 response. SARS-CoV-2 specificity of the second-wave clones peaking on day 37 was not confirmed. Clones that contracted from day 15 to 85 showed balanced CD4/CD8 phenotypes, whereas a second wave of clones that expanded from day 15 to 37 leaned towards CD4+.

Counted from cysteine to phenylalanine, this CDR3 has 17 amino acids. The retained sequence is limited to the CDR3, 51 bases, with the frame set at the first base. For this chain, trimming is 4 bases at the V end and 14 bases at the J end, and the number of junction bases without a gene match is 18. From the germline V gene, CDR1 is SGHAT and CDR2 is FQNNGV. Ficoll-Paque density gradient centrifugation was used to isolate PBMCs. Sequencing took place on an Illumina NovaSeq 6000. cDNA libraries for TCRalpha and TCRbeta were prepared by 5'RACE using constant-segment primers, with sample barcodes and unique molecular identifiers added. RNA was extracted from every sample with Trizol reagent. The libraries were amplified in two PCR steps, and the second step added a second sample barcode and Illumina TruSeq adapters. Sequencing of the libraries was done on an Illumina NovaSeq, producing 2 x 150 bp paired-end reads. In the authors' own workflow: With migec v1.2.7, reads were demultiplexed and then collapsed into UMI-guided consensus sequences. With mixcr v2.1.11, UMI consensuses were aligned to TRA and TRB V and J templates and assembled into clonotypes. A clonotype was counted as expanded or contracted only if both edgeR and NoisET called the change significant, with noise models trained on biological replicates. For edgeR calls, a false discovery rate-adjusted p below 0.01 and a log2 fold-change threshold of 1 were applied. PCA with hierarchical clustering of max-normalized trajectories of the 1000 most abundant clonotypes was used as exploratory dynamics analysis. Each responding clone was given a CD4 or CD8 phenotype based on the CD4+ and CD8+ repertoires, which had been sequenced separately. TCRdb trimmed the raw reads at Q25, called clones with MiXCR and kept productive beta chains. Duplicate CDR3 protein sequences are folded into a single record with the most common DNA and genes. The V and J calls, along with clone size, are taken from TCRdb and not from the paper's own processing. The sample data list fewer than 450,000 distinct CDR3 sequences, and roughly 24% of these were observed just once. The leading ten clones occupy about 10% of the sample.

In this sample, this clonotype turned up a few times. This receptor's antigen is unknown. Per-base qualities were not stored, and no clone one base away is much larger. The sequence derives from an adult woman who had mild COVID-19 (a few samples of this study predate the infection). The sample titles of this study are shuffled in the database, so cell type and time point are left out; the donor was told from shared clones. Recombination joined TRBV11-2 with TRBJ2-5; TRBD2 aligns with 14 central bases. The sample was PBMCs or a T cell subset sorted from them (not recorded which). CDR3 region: CASSSVAAGLAGETPYF. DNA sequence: TGTGCCAGCAGCTCAGTGGCCGCGGGACTAGCGGGAGAAACCCCCTACTTC.